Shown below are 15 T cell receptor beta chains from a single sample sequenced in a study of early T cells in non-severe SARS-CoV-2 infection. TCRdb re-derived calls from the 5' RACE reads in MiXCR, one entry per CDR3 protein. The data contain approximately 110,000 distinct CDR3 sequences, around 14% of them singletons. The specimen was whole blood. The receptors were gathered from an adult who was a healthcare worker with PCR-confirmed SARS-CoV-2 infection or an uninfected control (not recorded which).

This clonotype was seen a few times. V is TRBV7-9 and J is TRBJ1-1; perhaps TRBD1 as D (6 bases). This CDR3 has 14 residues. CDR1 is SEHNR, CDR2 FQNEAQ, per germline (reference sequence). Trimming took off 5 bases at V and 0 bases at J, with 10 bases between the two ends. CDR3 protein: CASSPTGMNTEAFF. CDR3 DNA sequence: TGTGCCAGCAGCCCGACAGGAATGAACACTGAAGCTTTCTTT.

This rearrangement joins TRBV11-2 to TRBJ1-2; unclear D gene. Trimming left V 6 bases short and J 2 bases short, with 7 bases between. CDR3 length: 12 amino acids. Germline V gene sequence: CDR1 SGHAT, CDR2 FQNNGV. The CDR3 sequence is CASRPLNYGYTF. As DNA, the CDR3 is TGTGCCAGCAGACCGTTAAACTATGGCTACACCTTC.

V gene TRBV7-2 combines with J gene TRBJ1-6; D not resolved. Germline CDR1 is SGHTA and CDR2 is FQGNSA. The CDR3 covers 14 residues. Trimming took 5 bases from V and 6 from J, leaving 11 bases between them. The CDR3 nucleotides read TGTGCCAGCAGCGCAGGACTCGTTAATTCACCCCTCCACTTT. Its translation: CASSAGLVNSPLHF.

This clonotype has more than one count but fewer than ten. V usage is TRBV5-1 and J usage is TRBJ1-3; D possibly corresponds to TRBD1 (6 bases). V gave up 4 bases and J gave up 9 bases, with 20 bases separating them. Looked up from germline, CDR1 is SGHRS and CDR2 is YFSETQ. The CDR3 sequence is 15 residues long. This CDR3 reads CASSVAGTSYGTIYF. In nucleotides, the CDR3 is TGCGCCAGCAGCGTAGCCGGGACATCATACGGCACCATATATTTT. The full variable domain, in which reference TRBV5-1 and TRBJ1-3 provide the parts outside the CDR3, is KAGVTQTPRYLIKTRGQQVTLSCSPISGHRSVSWYQQTPGQGLQFLFEYFSETQRNKGNFPGRFSGRQFSNSRSEMNVSTLELGDSALYLCASSVAGTSYGTIYFGEGSWLTVV.

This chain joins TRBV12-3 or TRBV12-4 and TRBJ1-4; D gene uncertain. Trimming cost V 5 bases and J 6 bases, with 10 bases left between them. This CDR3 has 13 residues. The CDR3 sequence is CASSSGGYEKLFF. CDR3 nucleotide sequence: TGTGCCAGCAGTAGCGGAGGGTATGAAAAACTGTTTTTT.

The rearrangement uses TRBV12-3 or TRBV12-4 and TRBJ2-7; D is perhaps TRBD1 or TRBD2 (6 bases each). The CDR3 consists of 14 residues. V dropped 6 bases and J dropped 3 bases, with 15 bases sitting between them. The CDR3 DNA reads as TGTGCCAGCAGCCGGGGGCCCGGGTTCTACGAGCAGTACTTC. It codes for CASSRGPGFYEQYF.

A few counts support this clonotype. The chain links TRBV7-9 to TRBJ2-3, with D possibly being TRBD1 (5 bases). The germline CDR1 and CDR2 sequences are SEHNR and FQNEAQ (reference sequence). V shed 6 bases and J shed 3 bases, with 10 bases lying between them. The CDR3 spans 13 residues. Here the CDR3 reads CASRSTATDTQYF. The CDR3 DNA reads TGTGCCAGCAGATCGACAGCGACAGATACGCAGTATTTT.

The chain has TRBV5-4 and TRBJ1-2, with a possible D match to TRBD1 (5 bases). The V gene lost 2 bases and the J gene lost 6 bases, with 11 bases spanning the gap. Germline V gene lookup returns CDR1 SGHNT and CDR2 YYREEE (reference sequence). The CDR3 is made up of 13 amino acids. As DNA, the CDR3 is TGTGCCAGCAGCTTAGTGACAGCAGATGGCTACACCTTC. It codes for CASSLVTADGYTF.

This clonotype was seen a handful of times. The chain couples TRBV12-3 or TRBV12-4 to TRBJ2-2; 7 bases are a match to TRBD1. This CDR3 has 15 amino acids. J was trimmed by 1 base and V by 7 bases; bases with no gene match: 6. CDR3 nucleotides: TGTGCCAGCAACTGGGGGACAGTGAACACCGGGGAGCTGTTTTTT. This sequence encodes CASNWGTVNTGELFF.

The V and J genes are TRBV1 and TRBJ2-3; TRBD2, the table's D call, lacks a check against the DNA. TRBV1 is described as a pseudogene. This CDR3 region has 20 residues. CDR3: CTSSQITSGGVLAGTDTQYF. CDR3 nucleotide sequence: TGCACCAGCAGCCAGATAACTAGCGGGGGGGTACTCGCCGGCACAGATACGCAGTATTTT.

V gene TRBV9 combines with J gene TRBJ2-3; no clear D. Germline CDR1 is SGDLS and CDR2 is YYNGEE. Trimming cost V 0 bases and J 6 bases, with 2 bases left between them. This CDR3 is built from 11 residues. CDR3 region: CASSVADTQYF. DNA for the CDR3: TGTGCCAGCAGCGTAGCTGATACGCAGTATTTT.

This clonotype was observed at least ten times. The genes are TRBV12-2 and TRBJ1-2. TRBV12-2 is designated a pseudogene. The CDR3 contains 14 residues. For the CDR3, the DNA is TGTGCAAGTCGCTTCCAGACTGAAAACTATGGCTACACCTTC. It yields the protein CASRFQTENYGYTF.

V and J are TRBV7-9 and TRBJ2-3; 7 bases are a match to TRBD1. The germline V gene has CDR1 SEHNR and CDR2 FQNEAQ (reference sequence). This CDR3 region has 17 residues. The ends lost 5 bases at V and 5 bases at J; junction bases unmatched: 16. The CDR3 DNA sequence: TGTGCCAGCAGCCGAGCCGACAGGGTAGAAAGTTTAGATACGCAGTATTTT. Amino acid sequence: CASSRADRVESLDTQYF.

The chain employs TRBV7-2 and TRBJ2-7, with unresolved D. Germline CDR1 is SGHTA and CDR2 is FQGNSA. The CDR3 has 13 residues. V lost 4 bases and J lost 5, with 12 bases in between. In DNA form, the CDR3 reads TGTGCCAGCAGCTCAGAGGCACTCCACGAGCAGTACTTC. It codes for CASSSEALHEQYF. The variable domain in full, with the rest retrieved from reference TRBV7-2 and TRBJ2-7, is GAGVSQSPSNKVTEKGKDVELRCDPISGHTALYWYRQSLGQGLEFLIYFQGNSAPDKSGLPSDRFSAERTGGSVSTLTIQRTQQEDSAVYLCASSSEALHEQYFGPGTRLTVT.

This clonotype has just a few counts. The CDR3 DNA follows: TGTGCCAGCAGGGGGGACGGTTCCTACGAGCAGTACTTC. Amino acids: CASRGDGSYEQYF. The rearrangement joins TRBV2 to TRBJ2-7; D may correspond to TRBD1 or TRBD2 (5 bases each). The V gene's germline CDR1 is SNHLY and CDR2 FYNNEI. V was cut by 6 bases and J by 1 base, with 10 bases left in between. This CDR3 contains 13 residues.